These T cell receptor beta chains were read from a single sample in a study of beta chain features in type 1 diabetes. Method: immunoSEQ multiplex PCR; TCRdb's copy keeps in-frame clones and lacks some. The profile shows 970,000 or so clones, about a sixth of them singletons. The sequenced material came from naive CD4+ T cells from blood. The receptors were gathered from a woman aged 18-29 years in good health. Both conserved end residues are part of each CDR3. D genes are given only for firm matches. Clone size is not always given. Where it is, it says once, few, many or a class for expanded clones.

J: TRBJ2-7; D: NA; V: TRBV11-2; size: NA; DNA: TGTGCCAGCAGCTTCGCTCTCCTAGCGACCTACGAGCAGTACTTC; CDR3: CASSFALLATYEQYF
J: TRBJ1-2; D: TRBD1; V: TRBV5-4; size: once; DNA: TGTGCCAGCAGCTTACCGGGACAGAGCTATGGCTACACCTTC; CDR3: CASSLPGQSYGYTF
J: TRBJ1-5; D: NA; V: TRBV18; size: few; DNA: TGTGCCAGCTCACGGCAGGGGAACCAGCCCCAGCATTTT; CDR3: CASSRQGNQPQHF
J: TRBJ2-3; D: NA; V: TRBV25-1; size: few; DNA: TGTGCCAGCAGTGAACGAAGGGCTAGCGCTAGCACAGATACGCAGTATTTT; CDR3: CASSERRASASTDTQYF
J: TRBJ2-2; D: TRBD2; V: TRBV7-9; size: few; DNA: TGTGCCAGCAGCTTGAGGGAGGGCCGCACCGGGGAGCTGTTTTTT; CDR3: CASSLREGRTGELFF
J: TRBJ2-3; D: TRBD2; V: TRBV6-7; size: NA; DNA: TGTGCCAGCAGTAACAAAACAGGACTAGCGGGAGATACGCAGTATTTT; CDR3: CASSNKTGLAGDTQYF
J: TRBJ2-3; D: NA; V: TRBV27; size: NA; DNA: TGTGCCAGCAGTTTATCGAGTCGGCTGGGGGGCGGGATCAGAACAGATACGCAGTATTTT; CDR3: CASSLSSRLGGGIRTDTQYF
J: TRBJ2-1; D: TRBD2; V: TRBV5-1; size: NA; DNA: TGCGCCAGCACGGGAGTAGCGGGAGTGGGGGGAGAGCAGTTCTTC; CDR3: CASTGVAGVGGEQFF
J: TRBJ2-5; D: NA; V: TRBV7-2; size: few; DNA: TGTGCCAGCAGCCCAGGGTTTGGCCTCCAAGAGACCCAGTACTTC; CDR3: CASSPGFGLQETQYF
J: TRBJ2-7; D: NA; V: TRBV6-1; size: few; DNA: TGTGCCAGCCATACCGGGACACACTCCTACGAGCAGTACTTC; CDR3: CASHTGTHSYEQYF
J: TRBJ1-1; D: NA; V: TRBV29-1; size: NA; DNA: TGCAGCGTTGTTGGGGGAGATGAAGCTTTCTTT; CDR3: CSVVGGDEAFF
J: TRBJ1-2; D: NA; V: TRBV7-2; size: few; DNA: TGTGCCAGCAGCTTACGGCAGAACTATGGCTACACCTTC; CDR3: CASSLRQNYGYTF
J: TRBJ2-3; D: NA; V: TRBV6-5; size: few; DNA: TGTGCCAGCAGTTACAGCGGGACAATGGTTGATACGCAGTATTTT; CDR3: CASSYSGTMVDTQYF
J: TRBJ2-2; D: NA; V: TRBV10-2; size: NA; DNA: TGCGCCAGCAACAAGGCGAACACCGGGGAGCTGTTTTTT; CDR3: CASNKANTGELFF
J: TRBJ1-5; D: TRBD1; V: TRBV28; size: few; DNA: TGTGCCAGCCATCGGGACAGGGGAAGTCAGCCCCAGCATTTT; CDR3: CASHRDRGSQPQHF
J: TRBJ1-1; D: NA; V: TRBV7-2; size: NA; DNA: TGTGCCAGCAGCACCCACAGGGCAGGGGAGAGGACTGAAGCTTTCTTT; CDR3: CASSTHRAGERTEAFF
J: TRBJ2-7; D: NA; V: TRBV6-1; size: few; DNA: TGTGCCAGCAGAACAAGCTACGAGCAGTACTTC; CDR3: CASRTSYEQYF
J: TRBJ1-1; D: NA; V: TRBV5-4; size: NA; DNA: TGTGCCAGCAGCGTCACCTGGAACACTGAAGCTTTCTTT; CDR3: CASSVTWNTEAFF
J: TRBJ1-2; D: TRBD1; V: TRBV28; size: NA; DNA: TGTGCCAGCAGCACCGGGACAGGGGAAGGTCATGGCTACACCTTC; CDR3: CASSTGTGEGHGYTF
J: TRBJ1-1; D: NA; V: TRBV5-4; size: NA; DNA: TGTGCCAGCAGCTCAAGACAGGACATGAACACTGAAGCTTTCTTT; CDR3: CASSSRQDMNTEAFF
J: TRBJ2-2; D: NA; V: TRBV11-2; size: NA; DNA: TGTGCCAGCAGCTTAGGAAGACGAGCGAACACCGGGGAGCTGTTTTTT; CDR3: CASSLGRRANTGELFF
J: TRBJ2-7; D: NA; V: TRBV28; size: few; DNA: TGTGCCAGCAGTTATTACTACGAGCAGTACTTC; CDR3: CASSYYYEQYF
J: TRBJ1-1; D: NA; V: TRBV6-6; size: few; DNA: TGTGCCAGCAGTTACTCGGTTCGGACTGAAGCTTTCTTT; CDR3: CASSYSVRTEAFF
J: TRBJ2-7; D: TRBD2; V: TRBV28; size: few; DNA: TGTGCCAGCAGTTTAACTAGCGGGGGACCTCGGGAGCAGTACTTC; CDR3: CASSLTSGGPREQYF
J: TRBJ1-1; D: NA; V: TRBV28; size: NA; DNA: TGTGCCAGCAGCCCCGATAGGGCGTTCACTGAAGCTTTCTTT; CDR3: CASSPDRAFTEAFF
J: TRBJ2-4; D: TRBD1; V: TRBV6-1; size: NA; DNA: TGTGCCAGCAGTGAATGGTTTGGGGGACAGATCACAAACATAGCCAAAAACATTCAGTACTTC; CDR3: CASSEWFGGQITNIAKNIQYF
J: TRBJ2-1; D: NA; V: TRBV28; size: few; DNA: TGTGCCAGCAGTCGCGATGAGCAGTTCTTC; CDR3: CASSRDEQFF